This T cell receptor (beta chain) appears in the sequencing data of a study of CD8+ T cells in alopecia areata (dated by TCRdb to the late 2010s). Context from the whole study: Treated patients were enrolled in an open-label pilot trial of oral tofacitinib, 5 to 10 mg twice daily, for moderate-to-severe alopecia areata. Patients stayed on tofacitinib for 6 to 18 months and then had 6 months of follow-up off drug so that delayed response and recurrence could be assessed. The SALT score, which quantifies the percentage of affected scalp surface area, was used to measure disease severity in treated patients. High-throughput TCRbeta sequencing was used to examine T cell clonal expansion in alopecia areata in both the C3H/HeJ mouse model and human patients. On the human side, TCRbeta sequencing was run on scalp tissue and on sorted CD4+ and CD8+ peripheral blood T cells from healthy controls and from alopecia areata patients with either patchy or totalis/universalis disease. Patients on tofacitinib were biopsied at baseline and after 4 and 24 weeks of treatment, and several of the patients also had a later scalp biopsy. Clonality in the scalp was compared among normal scalp (n=4), patchy alopecia areata scalp (n=8), and alopecia totalis/universalis scalp (n=8). RNA came from the PAXgene miRNA kit for fixed scalp, the miRNeasy kit for PBMCs, and the RNeasy kit for mouse skin. immunoSEQ multiplex PCR using 35 Vbeta forward primers and 13 Jbeta reverse primers was used to amplify TCRbeta CDR3 regions.

The sample's time point label, decoded: around 4 weeks on oral tofacitinib. The sample's treatment or condition label, in plain terms: oral pan-JAK inhibitor, 5-10 mg twice daily. From alopecia areata patients, peripheral blood was collected along with lesional scalp punch biopsies. After PBMCs were isolated by density centrifugation and stained for CD3, CD4 and CD8, a FACSAria was used to sort CD4+ and CD8+ T cells. This clone was detected a few times. Its antigen is currently not known. No much larger clone is present one base from it, and per-base qualities are unavailable. General findings and caveats noted by the study authors: Many expanded lesional clones were found to persist in scalp and blood during tofacitinib treatment, and relapse after treatment cessation may be partly explained by this persistence. Tofacitinib significantly decreased scalp clonality and the number of expanded CD8+ clones among the top 100 scalp clones. Unlike mouse skin, where gammadelta T cells dominate, normal human skin contains resident alphabeta T cells that get sequenced too, which complicates analysis of the scalp TCR repertoire. TCR sequences shared between patients were less clear than in mice, possibly partly because of HLA diversity in the patient population. Compared with normal scalp, lesional scalp had higher clonality and more expanded CD8+ clones, particularly in alopecia totalis/universalis, a pattern that suggests antigenic drive. The treated cohort was small, with a single nonresponder, so links between baseline CD8+ expansion and response need larger studies.

Germline trimming: 0 bases from V, 6 bases from J; junction bases outside gene matches: 0. Based on the germline V gene (reference sequence), the CDR1 and CDR2 sequences are LNHNV and YYDKDF. Reading from cysteine to phenylalanine, the CDR3 counts 14 amino acids. Only the CDR3 DNA stays, 42 bases, in frame from base 1. Libraries were built with the immunoSEQ multiplex PCR assay. RNA was extracted from all samples and reverse transcribed into cDNA as template for TCR sequencing. SuperScript III was used for first-strand cDNA synthesis, primed with a 2:1 mix of oligo-dT and random hexamers. A synthetic immune receptor repertoire was used to gauge amplification bias, and whatever bias remained was removed computationally. On the study's bioinformatics: Raw reads were preprocessed to remove errors, and CDR3 was defined according to IMGT conventions as the region from the conserved cysteine to phenylalanine. Clonality was computed by normalizing Shannon entropy by log2 of the number of productive unique TCRs and subtracting the result from 1. CD4 or CD8 identity of scalp clones was inferred by cross-referencing scalp TCRbeta sequences with sorted blood CD4 and CD8 repertoires. Held by TCRdb, this immuneACCESS table contains in-frame sequences only and omits some clones. Under half of the omission traces to an unresolved V gene where checked; the cause of the rest is unknown. Clone size and V and J calls were adopted from that table, with D and trimming inferred from the DNA. The sample data list a few hundred thousand clones, and more than 45% of these were observed just once. About 1.6% of the sample goes to the ten largest clones.

The source is a human donor with alopecia areata. The source material was CD4+ T cells sorted from blood, sampled at week 4, from a patient treated with tofacitinib. The chain is made from TRBV15 and TRBJ2-2; 8 bases in between match TRBD2. In nucleotides, the sequence is TGTGCCACCAGCAGAGACGGGAGGGCCGGGGAGCTGTTTTTT. Translated, this is CATSRDGRAGELFF.